This T cell receptor (beta chain) was identified in a study of control samples from healthy donors and cancer patients. Looked up from germline, CDR1 is ENHRY and CDR2 is SYGVKD. The CDR3 extends over 18 amino acids. V was clipped by 0 bases and J by 0 bases; unmatched bases: 8. Profiling relied on immunoSEQ multiplex PCR, and the TCRdb table lists in-frame clones only, not all of them. The sample yields 170,000 or so clones, just under 95% seen once. V is TRBV10-3 and J is TRBJ2-7, with 10 bases lining up with TRBD2. This clonotype was obtained from a woman aged 40-49 years in good health. Sequenced: blood. The CDR3 DNA is TGTGCCATCAGTGAGTCGGCTAGCGGGAGTCCCCGCTCCTACGAGCAGTACTTC. Translation gives CAISESASGSPRSYEQYF.